Described below is a single T cell receptor (beta chain) sequence and its context. What it binds is unknown. The source of the sample is a study of cytomegalovirus exposure and HLA in healthy donors. For the study at large: Tens of millions of unique TCR sequences came from HLA-typed donors in an early release.

The study, taken as a whole, reports: A likely sequencing artifact accounted for one observed cluster of highly shared sequence variants. There were some public TCRs occurring in many donors, but most TCR sequences were rare. Later analysis identified 16,951 TCR beta sequences associated with HLA alleles, using a false discovery rate threshold of 0.05.

PCR used 60 Vbeta primers and 13 Jbeta primers. The method was immunoSEQ multiplex PCR; TCRdb's version includes in-frame clones alone and lacks a portion of them. The sample lists around 180,000 clones; about 86% were seen once. Germline CDR1 and CDR2: LGHNA and YNFKEQ. V was shortened by 1 base and J by 0 bases, with 13 bases between the two germline ends. There are 17 residues in the CDR3. Sample: PBMCs. The sequence derives from a woman in her late teens or twenties in good health and CMV-seropositive. The rearrangement links TRBV4-2 to TRBJ1-5, with TRBD1 as a possible D gene (6 bases). The DNA for the CDR3 is TGTGCCAGCAGCCAAGGAGGGGGGGCTTATAGCAATCAGCCCCAGCATTTT. It yields the protein CASSQGGGAYSNQPQHF.